This T cell receptor (beta chain) was captured by sequencing in a study of shared T cell receptors in the human thymus. The V gene's germline CDR1 is SEHNR and CDR2 FQNEAQ (reference sequence). V lost 5 bases and J lost 8, with 18 bases in between. This CDR3 is 14 amino acids long. Profiling relied on immunoSEQ multiplex PCR, and the TCRdb table lists in-frame clones only, not all of them. The repertoire holds some 760,000 clones, with 70% to 90% as singletons. The same sample was also used in a study of human thymus T cells. That work states: Thymic samples were excised during corrective heart operations. V and J genes seemed to be used with bias in thymic and blood repertoires.

Input material: thymocytes. The clonotype was recovered from a girl in the first two years of life with a congenital heart defect. The chain recombines TRBV7-9 with TRBJ1-2; D is uncertain. The CDR3 spells CASSVLEGASGYTF. The CDR3, as DNA: TGTGCCAGCAGCGTACTCGAGGGCGCCTCGGGCTACACCTTC.